What follows are 27 T cell receptor beta chains derived from one specimen sequenced in a study of T cell clonality in common variable immunodeficiency. The method was immunoSEQ multiplex PCR; TCRdb's version includes in-frame clones alone and lacks a portion of them. The record shows about 31,000 clones for this sample, with no singletons present. The sample was peripheral blood mononuclear cells. Every receptor here comes from a person aged 18 to 70 in good health.

There are many counts of this clone. The sequence runs out 3 residues before the end of the CDR3; the remainder is reconstructed from the germline J gene. The gene calls are TRBV3-1 (or the pseudogene TRBV3-2) and TRBJ1-1; the match to TRBD1 covers 9 bases. The CDR3 spans 16 residues. CDR1 LGHDT and CDR2 YNNKEL come from the germline V gene (reference sequence). V was clipped by 5 bases and J by 4 bases; unmatched bases: 11. Partial CDR3 DNA: TGTGCCAGCAGCGACGGGACAGGGAGGGTTAGCACTGAA. Translation: CASSDGTGRVSTE. The whole CDR3 protein is CASSDGTGRVSTEAFF.

This clone was seen ten or more times. The read gets to within 3 residues of the CDR3 end, and the germline J gene fills in the rest. The chain uses TRBV5-5 and TRBJ2-7; possibly TRBD2 for D (5 bases). V gave up 1 base and J gave up 4 bases, with 9 bases separating them. CDR3 length: 13 amino acids. Per germline, CDR1 SGHKS and CDR2 YYEKEE (reference sequence). Here the CDR3 reads CASSLYEGYEQYF. The part of the CDR3 DNA that was read is TGTGCCAGCAGCTTGTACGAGGGTTACGAG.

This clone occurred many times. The CDR3 extends 3 residues past the end of the read, so its final part is completed from the germline J gene. The J gene is TRBJ2-7, the V gene TRBV6-2 or TRBV6-3; no definite D call. Germline CDR1 is MNHEY and CDR2 is SVGEGT. This CDR3 has 17 amino acids. Trimming cost V 4 bases and J 0 bases, with 19 bases left between them. CDR3 DNA (partial): TGTGCCAGCAGTTCCCTCGTTGGCGCGGCCAACTCCTACGAG. Translated, it gives CASSSLVGAANSYE. The CDR3 as a whole reads CASSSLVGAANSYEQYF.

This clone was detected many times. Read coverage stops 3 residues before the CDR3 terminus; the germline J gene supplies the remainder. V and J are TRBV15 and TRBJ2-3; no clear D. Germline lookup yields CDR1 LNHNV and CDR2 YYDKDF (reference sequence). The V end lost 4 bases, the J end lost 3 bases, and 8 bases lay between the germline ends. This CDR3 contains 13 residues. The part of the CDR3 DNA that was read is TGTGCCACCAGCACAGGAGCTACAGATACG. Translating gives CATSTGATDT. The CDR3 reads in full as CATSTGATDTQYF.

In its sample, this clone was seen a few times. Read data end 3 residues before the CDR3 end; the end is taken from the germline J gene. V usage is TRBV2 and J usage is TRBJ1-2; D is uncertain. CDR1 and CDR2 from the germline V gene are SNHLY and FYNNEI. The CDR3 is 14 amino acids. CDR3 residues: CASSDLAGLLVYTF. Partial CDR3 DNA: TGTGCCAGCTCCGACCTAGCGGGCCTCTTAGTC.

Ten or more counts support this clone. The observed sequence ends 3 residues before the CDR3 terminus, with the missing tail filled in from the germline J gene. The J gene is TRBJ2-5, the V gene TRBV19; TRBD2 matches 10 bases. After removal of 3 bases from V and 1 base from J, the junction contained 5 bases not matched to a gene. The CDR3 sequence is 16 residues long. Looked up from germline, CDR1 is LNHDA and CDR2 is SQIVND (reference sequence). The CDR3 here is CASSIFLAGGQETQYF. Partial CDR3 DNA: TGTGCCAGTAGTATCTTTTTAGCGGGAGGCCAAGAGACC.

This clone was seen repeatedly, ten times or more. The read ends 3 residues before the CDR3 terminus; that terminus is restored from the germline J gene. The rearrangement uses TRBV20-1 and TRBJ2-1; 10 bases match TRBD2. J gave up 4 bases and V 3 bases, and 9 bases lay outside the gene matches. The CDR3 has 16 amino acids. The germline gives CDR1 DFQATT, CDR2 SNEGSKA (reference sequence). The CDR3 bases that were read are TGCAGTGCTAGCCTTAGCGGGGGGCCAATATACAATGAG. Its translation: CSASLSGGPIYNE. The entire CDR3 reads CSASLSGGPIYNEQFF.

At least ten counts were recorded for this clone. The read gets to within 3 residues of the CDR3 end, and the germline J gene fills in the rest. The chain carries TRBV5-4 and TRBJ2-7; D uncertain. The CDR3 sequence is 12 residues long. The germline V and J ends were trimmed by 4 bases and 2 bases, with 7 bases remaining between them. The germline CDR1 and CDR2 sequences are SGHNT and YYREEE (reference sequence). The covered CDR3 bases are TGTGCCAGCAGCGGTAACACCTACGAG. This gives the protein CASSGNTYE. The entire CDR3 reads CASSGNTYEQYF.

This clone was detected ten times or more. The read comes to an end 3 residues before the CDR3 does, leaving the germline J gene to fill in the end. The chain combines TRBV19 with TRBJ2-7; D might be TRBD2 (6 bases). This CDR3 contains 15 residues. CDR1 and CDR2 from the germline V gene are LNHDA and SQIVND (reference sequence). The V and J ends lost 5 bases and 2 bases respectively, with 16 bases between them. The CDR3 reads CASSPRLAYTYEQYF. The covered CDR3 bases are TGTGCCAGTAGTCCCCGGCTAGCGTATACCTACGAG.

The sample holds many counts of this clone. The sequenced fragment ends 3 residues before the CDR3 boundary, so the rest is inferred from the germline J gene. The V call is TRBV13, the J call TRBJ2-7; 10 nucleotides agree with TRBD1. V dropped 5 bases and J dropped 3; count of bases not matched to a gene: 4. The CDR3 spans 14 residues. From germline, CDR1 is PRHDT and CDR2 FYEKMQ (reference sequence). The CDR3 sequence is CASSDRTGGYEQYF. The CDR3 DNA, read in part, is TGTGCCAGCAGCGACCGGACAGGGGGCTACGAG.

This clone was counted at least ten times. Read coverage stops 3 residues before the CDR3 terminus; the germline J gene supplies the remainder. The chain couples TRBV19 to TRBJ1-2; D may be TRBD1 (6 bases). This CDR3 spans 16 amino acids. Trimming took off 5 bases at V and 4 bases at J, with 20 bases between the two ends. Germline V CDR1 and CDR2: LNHDA, SQIVND (reference sequence). CDR3 amino acids: CASSPSIQGRGYGYTF. Partial CDR3 DNA: TGTGCCAGTAGTCCCTCTATACAGGGCCGGGGCTATGGC.

The sample holds many counts of this clone. Relative to the germline gene, one junction end is altered; a read error may explain this. The read terminates 3 residues ahead of where the CDR3 ends, so the germline J gene completes it. The same CDR3 arises from other DNA sequences in this sample as well. The gene calls are TRBV5-1 and TRBJ1-2, with 10 bases that match TRBD1. Germline assignment: CDR1 SGHRS and CDR2 YFSETQ. The CDR3 runs to 13 residues. The part of the CDR3 DNA that was read is TGTGCCAGCAGCAGGGACAGGGGATATGGC. Amino acids: CASSRDRGYG. In full, the CDR3 reads CASSRDRGYGYTF.

This clone was counted at least ten times. The observed sequence ends 3 residues before the CDR3 terminus, with the missing tail filled in from the germline J gene. The sample holds other DNA sequences that translate to the same CDR3. The J gene is TRBJ1-3, the V gene TRBV20-1, with TRBD1 as a possible D gene (6 bases). This CDR3 region has 15 residues. Trimming pared 6 bases from V and 4 bases from J, leaving 19 bases between. Per germline, CDR1 DFQATT and CDR2 SNEGSKA (reference sequence). Partial CDR3 DNA: TGCAGTGCCAAAACAGGGCTTGAGGAGGGAAACACC. This gives the protein CSAKTGLEEGNT. The whole CDR3 reads CSAKTGLEEGNTIYF.

The sample holds many counts of this clone. CDR3 protein: CSARDPWNEGGRAPFLYYEQYF. The sequenced CDR3 bases are TGCAGTGCTAGAGACCCCTGGAATGAGGGCGGGAGGGCCCCATTTCTCTATTACGAG. The V call is TRBV20-1, the J call TRBJ2-7, with 9 bases aligning to TRBD2. From the germline J gene comes the end of the CDR3, since the read stops 3 residues before it. Per the germline V gene, CDR1 is DFQATT and CDR2 is SNEGSKA (reference sequence). The CDR3 length is 22 residues. Trimming took 0 bases from V and 4 from J; bases not matched to a gene: 28.

This clone was recorded many times. Read coverage stops 3 residues before the CDR3 terminus; the germline J gene supplies the remainder. The rearrangement joins TRBV11-2 to TRBJ2-2, with 8 nucleotides matching TRBD2. The CDR3 loop spans 14 amino acids. Germline CDR1 SGHAT, CDR2 FQNNGV. V was pared by 3 bases and J by 4 bases, with 1 base of the junction left unmatched. Partial CDR3 DNA: TGTGCCAGCAGCTTCGGGGGGGGCACCGGGGAG. It specifies CASSFGGGTGE. The whole CDR3 sequence is CASSFGGGTGELFF.

This clone was seen ten or more times. Read coverage stops 3 residues before the CDR3 terminus; the germline J gene supplies the remainder. The J gene is TRBJ1-2, the V gene TRBV5-3, with a weak D call TRBD1 (5 bases). TRBV5-3 has ORF status, its function being uncertain. The CDR3 runs to 14 residues. CDR3 DNA (partial): TGTGCCAGAAGCTTGAAGCCCAGGGCCGAAGGC. It specifies CARSLKPRAEG. The whole CDR3 protein is CARSLKPRAEGYTF.

At least ten counts were recorded for this clone. The read terminates 3 residues ahead of where the CDR3 ends, so the germline J gene completes it. The chain recombines TRBV7-8 with TRBJ2-1; D might be TRBD1 (6 bases). Trimming stripped 1 base from V and 9 bases from J, with 16 bases between. The CDR3 spans 15 residues. Germline CDR1 is SGHVS and CDR2 is FQNEAQ. The CDR3 region is CASSLEVSGVGEQFF. The sequenced CDR3 bases are TGTGCCAGCAGCTTAGAAGTCTCAGGGGTGGGTGAG.

This clone occurred many times. The sequence runs out 3 residues before the end of the CDR3; the remainder is reconstructed from the germline J gene. The gene calls are TRBV5-1 and TRBJ2-1, with D perhaps matching TRBD1 (5 bases). V was trimmed by 0 bases and J by 4 bases, leaving 8 bases between them. CDR1 is SGHRS, CDR2 YFSETQ, per germline. CDR3 size: 14 residues. CDR3 DNA, as far as it was read: TGCGCCAGCAGCTTGGCGACAGCTTACAATGAG. Translating gives CASSLATAYNE. The entire CDR3 reads CASSLATAYNEQFF. The variable domain in full, completed from reference TRBV5-1 and TRBJ2-1, reads KAGVTQTPRYLIKTRGQQVTLSCSPISGHRSVSWYQQTPGQGLQFLFEYFSETQRNKGNFPGRFSGRQFSNSRSEMNVSTLELGDSALYLCASSLATAYNEQFFGPGTRLTVL.

This clone was counted ten times or more. The read halts 3 residues ahead of the CDR3 end, with the missing end drawn from the germline J gene. The chain joins TRBV7-9 to TRBJ2-5, with a tentative D call TRBD1 (5 bases). Germline V gene data show CDR1 as SEHNR and CDR2 as FQNEAQ (reference sequence). The germline V and J ends were trimmed by 5 bases and 0 bases, with 10 bases remaining between them. The CDR3 contains 14 residues. CDR3 protein: CASSIGRDQETQYF. The CDR3 bases that were read are TGTGCCAGCAGCATCGGCAGGGACCAAGAGACC.

This clone was observed many times. The read ends 3 residues before the CDR3 terminus; that terminus is restored from the germline J gene. This chain joins TRBV30 and TRBJ1-5; D not resolved. The CDR3 extends over 14 amino acids. The germline V gene has CDR1 GTSNPN and CDR2 SVGIG (reference sequence). Deletions cut 0 bases from V and 3 bases from J, with 9 bases between. CDR3 DNA, as far as it was read: TGTGCCTGGAGTGTACCGGGTTACAATCAGCCC. Translation gives CAWSVPGYNQP. The complete CDR3 sequence is CAWSVPGYNQPQHF. Based on the CDR3 plus reference TRBV30 and TRBJ1-5, the full variable domain is SQTIHQWPATLVQPVGSPLSLECTVEGTSNPNLYWYRQAAGRGLQLLFYSVGIGQISSEVPQNLSASRPQDRQFILSSKKLLLSDSGFYLCAWSVPGYNQPQHFGDGTRLSIL.

This clone was seen at least ten times. The read terminates 3 residues ahead of where the CDR3 ends, so the germline J gene completes it. The chain uses TRBV9 and TRBJ2-1, with D possibly being TRBD1 or TRBD2 (5 bases each). The germline V gene encodes CDR1 SGDLS and CDR2 YYNGEE. V lost 4 bases, J lost 4 bases, and 12 bases lay in between. This CDR3 contains 14 residues. CDR3 amino acids: CASSSQRGYNEQFF. The DNA read from the CDR3 is TGTGCCAGCAGCTCCCAGAGGGGTTACAATGAG.

Many counts were recorded for this clone. The observed sequence ends 3 residues before the CDR3 terminus, with the missing tail filled in from the germline J gene. The chain is built from TRBV5-4 and TRBJ2-7; TRBD2 aligns across 14 bases. The CDR3 runs to 16 residues. Per the germline V gene, CDR1 is SGHNT and CDR2 is YYREEE (reference sequence). V trimming: 2 bases; J trimming: 0 bases; junction bases outside the gene matches: 1. The part of the CDR3 DNA that was read is TGTGCCAGCAGCTTCGGGACTAGCGGGAGCTCCTACGAG. Translation: CASSFGTSGSSYE. The entire CDR3 is CASSFGTSGSSYEQYF.

This clone has ten or more counts. Read data end 3 residues before the CDR3 end; the end is taken from the germline J gene. V is TRBV7-9 and J is TRBJ2-7, with D possibly matching TRBD2 (7 bases). Germline V gene data show CDR1 as SEHNR and CDR2 as FQNEAQ (reference sequence). The CDR3 sequence is 14 residues long. Trimming removed 7 bases at V and 5 bases at J, with 18 bases between. CDR3 DNA, as far as it was read: TGTGCCAGCACCAAACGAGGGGGGGCCCACGAG. Encoded protein: CASTKRGGAHE. The whole CDR3 region reads CASTKRGGAHEQYF.

This clone is medium-sized (0.01 to 0.1%) in the sample. The read halts 3 residues ahead of the CDR3 end, with the missing end drawn from the germline J gene. V usage is TRBV6-2 or TRBV6-3 and J usage is TRBJ2-7; 7 bases agree with TRBD1. The CDR3 is 17 residues long. The J segment lost 0 bases and the V segment lost 1 base, leaving 9 bases of the junction unmatched. Germline CDR1 is MNHEY and CDR2 is SVGEGT. Incomplete CDR3 DNA: TGTGCCAGCAGTTACTACAGGGGCACGGACTTCTCCTACGAG. Residues: CASSYYRGTDFSYE. The entire CDR3 protein reads CASSYYRGTDFSYEQYF.

This clone was counted at least ten times. The observed sequence ends 3 residues before the CDR3 terminus, with the missing tail filled in from the germline J gene. This chain links TRBV28 with TRBJ1-1; TRBD1 is a possible D gene (6 bases). Germline loops: CDR1 MDHEN, CDR2 SYDVKM. Trimming took off 5 bases at V and 5 bases at J, with 18 bases between the two ends. The CDR3 spans 15 residues. The sequenced part of the CDR3 DNA is TGTGCCAGCAGTCTTGGGGGCAGGGGAGAGACTGAA. Protein product: CASSLGGRGETE. The entire CDR3 sequence reads CASSLGGRGETEAFF.

As concerns this clone: The read ends 3 residues shy of where the CDR3 ends; the end is completed using the germline J gene. The chain couples TRBV5-1 to TRBJ1-2; 7 bases match TRBD1. Germline-derived CDR1 and CDR2 are SGHRS and YFSETQ. There are 13 residues in the CDR3. CDR3 protein: CASSLTGENIYTF. The CDR3 DNA, read in part, is TGCGCCAGCAGCTTGACAGGGGAAAACATC.

The sample holds many counts of this clone. The CDR3 is cut off 3 residues early in the read; its end comes from the germline J gene. The V gene is TRBV19, the J gene TRBJ2-3; D might be TRBD1 (6 bases). Germline loops: CDR1 LNHDA, CDR2 SQIVND (reference sequence). With 7 bases removed from V and 2 bases from J, the gap between germline ends came to 13 bases. This CDR3 spans 14 amino acids. CDR3: CASKNTGSTDTQYF. The CDR3 bases that were read are TGTGCCAGTAAAAATACAGGGTCCACAGATACG.